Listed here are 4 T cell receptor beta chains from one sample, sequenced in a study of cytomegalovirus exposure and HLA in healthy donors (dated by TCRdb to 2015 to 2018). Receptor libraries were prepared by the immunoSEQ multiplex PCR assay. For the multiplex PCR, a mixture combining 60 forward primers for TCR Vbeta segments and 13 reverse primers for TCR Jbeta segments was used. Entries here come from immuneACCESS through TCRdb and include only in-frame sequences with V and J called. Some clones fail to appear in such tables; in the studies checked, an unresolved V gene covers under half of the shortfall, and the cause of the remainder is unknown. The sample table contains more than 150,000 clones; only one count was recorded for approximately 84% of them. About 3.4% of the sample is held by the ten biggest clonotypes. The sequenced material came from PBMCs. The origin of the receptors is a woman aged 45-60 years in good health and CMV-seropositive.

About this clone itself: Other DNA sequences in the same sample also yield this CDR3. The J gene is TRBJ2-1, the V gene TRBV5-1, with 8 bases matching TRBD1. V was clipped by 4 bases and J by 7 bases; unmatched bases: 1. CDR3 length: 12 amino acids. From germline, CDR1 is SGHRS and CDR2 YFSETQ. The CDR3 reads CASSRTGNEQFF. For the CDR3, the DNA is TGCGCCAGCAGCAGGACAGGGAATGAGCAGTTCTTC.

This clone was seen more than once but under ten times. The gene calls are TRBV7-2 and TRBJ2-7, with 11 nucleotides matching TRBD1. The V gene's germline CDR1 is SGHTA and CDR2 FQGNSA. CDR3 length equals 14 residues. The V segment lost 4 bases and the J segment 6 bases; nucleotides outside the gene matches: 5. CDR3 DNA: TGTGCCAGCAGCTCCCTGGGGACAGGGGGCGAGCAGTACTTC. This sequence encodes CASSSLGTGGEQYF.

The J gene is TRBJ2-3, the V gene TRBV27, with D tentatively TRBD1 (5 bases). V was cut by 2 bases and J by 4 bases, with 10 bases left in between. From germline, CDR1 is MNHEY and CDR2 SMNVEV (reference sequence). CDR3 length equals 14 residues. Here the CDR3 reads CASSLIQGPDTQYF. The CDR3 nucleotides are TGTGCCAGCAGTTTAATCCAGGGCCCAGATACGCAGTATTTT.

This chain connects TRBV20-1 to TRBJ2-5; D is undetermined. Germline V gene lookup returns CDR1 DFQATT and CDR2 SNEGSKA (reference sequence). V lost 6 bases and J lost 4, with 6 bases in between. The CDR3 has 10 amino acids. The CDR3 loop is CSAYGETQYF. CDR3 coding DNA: TGCAGTGCCTACGGAGAGACCCAGTACTTC.